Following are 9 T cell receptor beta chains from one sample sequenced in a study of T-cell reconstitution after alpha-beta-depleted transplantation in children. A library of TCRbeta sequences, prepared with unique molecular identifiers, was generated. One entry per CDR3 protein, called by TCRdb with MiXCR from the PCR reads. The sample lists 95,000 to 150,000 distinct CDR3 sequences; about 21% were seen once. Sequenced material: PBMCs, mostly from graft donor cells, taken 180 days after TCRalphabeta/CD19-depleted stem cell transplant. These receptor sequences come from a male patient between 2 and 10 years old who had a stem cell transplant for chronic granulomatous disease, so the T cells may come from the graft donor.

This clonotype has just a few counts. CDR3 loop: CAIRGQGASNEQFF. DNA for the CDR3: TGTGCCATCAGGGGACAGGGGGCTAGTAATGAGCAGTTCTTC. The chain combines TRBV10-3 with TRBJ2-1; 12 bases are a match to TRBD1. The CDR3 extends over 14 amino acids. Germline lookup yields CDR1 ENHRY and CDR2 SYGVKD. V shed 6 bases, J shed 7 bases, and the junction held 4 bases outside the gene matches.

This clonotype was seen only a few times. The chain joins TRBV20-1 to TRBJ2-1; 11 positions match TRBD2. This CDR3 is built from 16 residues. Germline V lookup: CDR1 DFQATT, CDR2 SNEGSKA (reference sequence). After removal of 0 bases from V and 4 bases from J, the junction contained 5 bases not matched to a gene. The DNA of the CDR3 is TGCAGTGCTAGAGATTTTAGCGGGAGGGGGTACAATGAGCAGTTCTTC. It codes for CSARDFSGRGYNEQFF.

CDR3 sequence: CAISEGKAGNYGYTF. The CDR3 DNA follows: TGTGCCATCAGTGAGGGTAAAGCAGGCAATTATGGCTACACCTTC. The chain couples TRBV10-3 to TRBJ1-2; D ambiguous. Germline CDR1 ENHRY, CDR2 SYGVKD. This CDR3 spans 15 amino acids. The V and J ends lost 2 bases and 5 bases respectively, with 15 bases between them.

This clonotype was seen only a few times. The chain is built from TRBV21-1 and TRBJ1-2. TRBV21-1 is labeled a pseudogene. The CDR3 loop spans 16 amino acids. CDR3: CASSKDRLGLADGYTF. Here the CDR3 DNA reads TGTGCCAGCAGCAAAGATAGGCTGGGCCTCGCGGATGGCTACACCTTC.

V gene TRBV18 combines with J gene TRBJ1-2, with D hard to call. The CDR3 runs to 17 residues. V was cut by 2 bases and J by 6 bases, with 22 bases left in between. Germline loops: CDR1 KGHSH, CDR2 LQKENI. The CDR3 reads CASSPIPDVGETNGYTF. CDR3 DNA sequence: TGTGCCAGCTCACCAATCCCTGATGTCGGAGAAACAAATGGCTACACCTTC.

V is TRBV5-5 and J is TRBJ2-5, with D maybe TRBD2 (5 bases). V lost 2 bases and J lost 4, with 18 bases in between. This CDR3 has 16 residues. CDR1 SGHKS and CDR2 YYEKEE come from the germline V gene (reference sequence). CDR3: CASSLVSEERVETQYF. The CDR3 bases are TGTGCCAGCAGCTTAGTTTCGGAAGAGAGGGTAGAGACCCAGTACTTC.

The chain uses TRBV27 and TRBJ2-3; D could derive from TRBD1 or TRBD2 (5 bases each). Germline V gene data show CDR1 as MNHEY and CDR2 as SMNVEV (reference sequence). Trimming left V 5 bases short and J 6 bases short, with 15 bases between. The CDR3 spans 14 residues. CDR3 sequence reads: CASSTQWGTDTQYF. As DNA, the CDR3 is TGTGCCAGCAGTACCCAATGGGGGACGGATACGCAGTATTTT.

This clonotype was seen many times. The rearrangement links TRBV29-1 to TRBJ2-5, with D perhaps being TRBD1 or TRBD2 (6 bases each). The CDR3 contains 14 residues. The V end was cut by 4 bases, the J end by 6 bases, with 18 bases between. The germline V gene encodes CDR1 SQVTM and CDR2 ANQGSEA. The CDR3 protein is CSVGGAGVEQTQYF. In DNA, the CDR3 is TGCAGCGTTGGCGGGGCAGGGGTGGAACAGACCCAGTACTTC. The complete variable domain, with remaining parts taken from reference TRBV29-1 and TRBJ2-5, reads SAVISQKPSRDICQRGTSLTIQCQVDSQVTMMFWYRQQPGQSLTLIATANQGSEATYESGFVIDKFPISRPNLTFSTLTVSNMSPEDSSIYLCSVGGAGVEQTQYFGPGTRLLVL.

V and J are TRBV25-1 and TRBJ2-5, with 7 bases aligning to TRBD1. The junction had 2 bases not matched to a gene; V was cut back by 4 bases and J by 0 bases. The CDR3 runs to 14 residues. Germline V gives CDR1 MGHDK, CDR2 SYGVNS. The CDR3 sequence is CASSGGTDQETQYF. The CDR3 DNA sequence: TGTGCCAGCAGTGGAGGGACAGACCAAGAGACCCAGTACTTC.